This T cell receptor (beta chain) is from a study of OX40 agonist ivuxolimab in advanced cancers. The method was immunoSEQ multiplex PCR; TCRdb's version includes in-frame clones alone and lacks a portion of them. The table shows 85,000 to 90,000 clones, with 80% to 95% occurring only once. Looked up from germline, CDR1 is MNHEY and CDR2 is SVGAGI. The V gene lost 5 bases and the J gene lost 5 bases, with 9 bases spanning the gap. The CDR3 runs 12 residues. The TCR was taken from an adult with an advanced solid tumor such as melanoma, head and neck, liver or kidney cancer. The genes are TRBV6-5 and TRBJ1-1; tentatively, D is TRBD1 (6 bases). The source was CD4+ or CD8+ T cells sorted from blood, collected in a trial of the OX40 agonist ivuxolimab. DNA of the CDR3: TGTGCCAGCAGTACTCAGGGGACTGAAGCTTTCTTT. Translated: CASSTQGTEAFF.